This T cell receptor beta chain was recovered during a study of T cell responses to AZD1222 COVID-19 vaccine. Here immunoSEQ multiplex PCR was the method, and the copy in TCRdb shows in-frame clones only, minus some. The top ten hold 1.1% of the sample, which has about 130,000 clones, roughly 92% seen once. Findings of the study overall: Spike-specific TCR depth and breadth grew after two AZD1222 doses.

The ends lost 6 bases at V and 2 bases at J; junction bases unmatched: 3. Germline-derived CDR1 and CDR2 are ENHRY and SYGVKD. The CDR3 is made up of 13 amino acids. Of note for this clone: Its antigen is not identified.

The sequenced sample was peripheral blood, obtained 28 days after the second AZD1222 dose. This TCR came from an adult who received the AZD1222 COVID-19 vaccine. This chain links TRBV10-3 with TRBJ2-5; 7 bases map to TRBD1. CDR3 loop: CAIRPGQQETQYF. The CDR3, as DNA: TGTGCCATCAGACCGGGACAGCAAGAGACCCAGTACTTC.